Listed below are T cell receptor beta chains from one sample, sequenced in a study of blood T cell repertoires in COVID-19. Method: immunoSEQ multiplex PCR; TCRdb's copy keeps in-frame clones and lacks some. The sample shows around 140,000 clones, approximately 90% of them seen only once. Sequencing input: peripheral blood. The receptors were gathered from a man over 45 with active or convalescent COVID-19. Both conserved end residues are part of each CDR3. A D gene is named only where the DNA matches it firmly. Rows may omit the clone size; those that give it use once, few, many or a size class.

cdr3_nt	cdr3_aa	v_call	j_call	d_call	clone_size
TGCAGTGCTACTAATGCTCTGTTTTTT	CSATNALFF	TRBV20-1	TRBJ1-4	-	-
TGCGCCAGCAGCTTGGGTGGCAGCGAAAACACTGAAGCTTTCTTT	CASSLGGSENTEAFF	TRBV5-1	TRBJ1-1	-	-
TGTGCCAGCAGTGAAGCGCAGGGGAAGTCTAATGAAAAACTGTTTTTT	CASSEAQGKSNEKLFF	TRBV6-1	TRBJ1-4	-	-
TGTGCCAGCAGTGAACGGCGGCGCTCAACACGGACTAGCGGGAGGTATGGGGCGGACAATGAGCAGTTCTTC	CASSERRRSTRTSGRYGADNEQFF	TRBV6-1	TRBJ2-1	TRBD2	-
TGTGCCAGCAGCCGGGGAGGTGATCGGACTGAAGCTTTCTTT	CASSRGGDRTEAFF	TRBV3-1/TRBV3-2	TRBJ1-1	-	-
TGTGCCAGCAGTTACCTGGGACAGGGAAATGAGCAGTTCTTC	CASSYLGQGNEQFF	TRBV6-2/TRBV6-3	TRBJ2-1	TRBD1	-
TGTGCCAGCCAACTAGCGGGGGGGGCGGATACGCAGTATTTT	CASQLAGGADTQYF	TRBV27	TRBJ2-3	TRBD2	-
TGTGCCTGGGAACAGAACACTGAAGCTTTCTTT	CAWEQNTEAFF	TRBV30	TRBJ1-1	-	few
TGTGCCAGCAGCTTAGCGCTGGCAGGGGGAAACAACACTGAAGCTTTCTTT	CASSLALAGGNNTEAFF	TRBV7-8	TRBJ1-1	TRBD1	-
TGTGCCAGCAGCTTCACACCCTCTGGAAACACCATATATTTT	CASSFTPSGNTIYF	TRBV6-5	TRBJ1-3	-	-
TGCGCCAGCAGCAGTATGGGGACAGTTGGGTCGAACACTGAAGCTTTCTTT	CASSSMGTVGSNTEAFF	TRBV5-1	TRBJ1-1	TRBD1	-
TGTGCCAGCAGCCGCCGGACTAGCGGGTACGAGCAGTACTTC	CASSRRTSGYEQYF	TRBV12-1	TRBJ2-7	-	-
TGTGCCACATGTTACCGGGACAGCAACACTGAAGCTTTCTTT	CATCYRDSNTEAFF	TRBV19	TRBJ1-1	TRBD1	-
TGTGCCAGCAGCAAAGGGACTACCACCGGGGAGCTGTTTTTT	CASSKGTTTGELFF	TRBV9	TRBJ2-2	TRBD2	-